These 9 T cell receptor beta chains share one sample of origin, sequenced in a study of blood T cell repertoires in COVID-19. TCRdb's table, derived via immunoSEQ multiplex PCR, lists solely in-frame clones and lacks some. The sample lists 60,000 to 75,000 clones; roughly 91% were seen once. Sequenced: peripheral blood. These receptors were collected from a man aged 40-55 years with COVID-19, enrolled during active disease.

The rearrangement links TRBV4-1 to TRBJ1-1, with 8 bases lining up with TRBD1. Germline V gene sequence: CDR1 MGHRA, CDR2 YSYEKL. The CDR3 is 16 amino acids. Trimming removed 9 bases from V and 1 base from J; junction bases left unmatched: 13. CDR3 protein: CASITLGQGRNTEAFF. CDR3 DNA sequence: TGCGCCAGTATAACACTCGGACAGGGAAGGAACACTGAAGCTTTCTTT.

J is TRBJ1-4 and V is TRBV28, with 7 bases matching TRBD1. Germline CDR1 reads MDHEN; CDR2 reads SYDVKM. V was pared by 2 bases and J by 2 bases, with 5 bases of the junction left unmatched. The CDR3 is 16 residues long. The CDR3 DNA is TGTGCCAGCAGTTTAGACACAGGGGCTACTAATGAAAAACTGTTTTTT. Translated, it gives CASSLDTGATNEKLFF.

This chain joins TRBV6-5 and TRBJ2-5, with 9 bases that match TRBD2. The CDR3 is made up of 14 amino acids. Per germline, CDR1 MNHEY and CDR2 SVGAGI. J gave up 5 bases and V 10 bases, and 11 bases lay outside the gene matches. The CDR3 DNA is TGTGCCACCGAGCGGGGGGTAAACCGGGAGACCCAGTACTTC. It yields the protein CATERGVNRETQYF.

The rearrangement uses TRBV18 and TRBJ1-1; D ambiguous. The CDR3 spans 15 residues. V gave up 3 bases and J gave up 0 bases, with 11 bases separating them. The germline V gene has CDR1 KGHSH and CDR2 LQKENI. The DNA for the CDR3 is TGTGCCAGCTCACCTACCTCAGTGATGAACACTGAAGCTTTCTTT. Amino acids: CASSPTSVMNTEAFF.

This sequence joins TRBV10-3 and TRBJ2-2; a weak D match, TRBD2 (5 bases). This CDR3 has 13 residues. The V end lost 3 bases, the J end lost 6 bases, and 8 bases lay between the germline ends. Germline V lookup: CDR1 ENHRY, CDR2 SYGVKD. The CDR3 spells CAISDGRAGELFF. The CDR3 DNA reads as TGTGCCATCAGTGATGGGAGAGCCGGGGAGCTGTTTTTT.

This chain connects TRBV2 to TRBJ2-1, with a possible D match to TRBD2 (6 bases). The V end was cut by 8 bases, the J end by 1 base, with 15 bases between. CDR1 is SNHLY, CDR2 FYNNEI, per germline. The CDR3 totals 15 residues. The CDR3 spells CASGKDRGSYNEQFF. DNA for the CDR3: TGTGCCAGCGGGAAAGACCGGGGGTCCTACAATGAGCAGTTCTTC.

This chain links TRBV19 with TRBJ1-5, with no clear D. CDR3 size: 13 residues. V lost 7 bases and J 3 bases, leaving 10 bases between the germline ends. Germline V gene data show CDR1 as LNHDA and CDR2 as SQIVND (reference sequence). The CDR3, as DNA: TGTGCCAGTAATGGCGGAAACAATCAGCCCCAGCATTTT. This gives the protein CASNGGNNQPQHF.

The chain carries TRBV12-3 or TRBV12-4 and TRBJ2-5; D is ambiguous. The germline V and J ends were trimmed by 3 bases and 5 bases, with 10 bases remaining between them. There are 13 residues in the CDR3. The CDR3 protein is CASSFSRGETQYF. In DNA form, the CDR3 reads TGTGCCAGCAGTTTCTCCCGAGGCGAGACCCAGTACTTC.

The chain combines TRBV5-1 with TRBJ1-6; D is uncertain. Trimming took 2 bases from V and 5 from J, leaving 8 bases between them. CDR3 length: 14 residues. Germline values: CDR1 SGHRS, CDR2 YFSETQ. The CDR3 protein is CASSLTADNSPLHF. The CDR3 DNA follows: TGCGCCAGCAGCTTAACCGCGGATAATTCACCCCTCCACTTT.